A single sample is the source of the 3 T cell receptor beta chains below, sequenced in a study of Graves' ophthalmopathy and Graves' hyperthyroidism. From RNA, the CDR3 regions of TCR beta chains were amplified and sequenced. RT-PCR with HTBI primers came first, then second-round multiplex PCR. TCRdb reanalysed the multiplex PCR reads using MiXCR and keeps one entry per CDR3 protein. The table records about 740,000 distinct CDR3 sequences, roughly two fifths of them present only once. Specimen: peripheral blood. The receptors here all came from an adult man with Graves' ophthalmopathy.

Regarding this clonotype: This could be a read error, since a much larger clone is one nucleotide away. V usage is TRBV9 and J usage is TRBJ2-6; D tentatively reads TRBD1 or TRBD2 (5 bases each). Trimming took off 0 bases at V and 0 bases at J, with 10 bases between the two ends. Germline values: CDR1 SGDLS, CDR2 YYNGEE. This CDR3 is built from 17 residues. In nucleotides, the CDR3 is TGTGCCAGCAGCGTAGGGGGACGAAGCTCTGGGGCCAACGTCCTGACTTTC. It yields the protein CASSVGGRSSGANVLTF. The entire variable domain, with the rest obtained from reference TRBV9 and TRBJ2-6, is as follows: DSGVTQTPKHLITATGQRVTLRCSPRSGDLSVYWYQQSLDQGLQFLIQYYNGEERAKGNILERFSAQQFPDLHSELNLSSLELGDSALYFCASSVGGRSSGANVLTFGAGSRLTVL.

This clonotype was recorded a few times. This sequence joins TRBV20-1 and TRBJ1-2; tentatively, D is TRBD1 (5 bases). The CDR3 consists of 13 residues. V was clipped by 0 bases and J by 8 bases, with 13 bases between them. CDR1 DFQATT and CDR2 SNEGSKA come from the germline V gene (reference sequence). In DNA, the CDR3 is TGCAGTGCTAGAGATCTCAGAGGGGCCGGCTACACCTTC. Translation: CSARDLRGAGYTF.

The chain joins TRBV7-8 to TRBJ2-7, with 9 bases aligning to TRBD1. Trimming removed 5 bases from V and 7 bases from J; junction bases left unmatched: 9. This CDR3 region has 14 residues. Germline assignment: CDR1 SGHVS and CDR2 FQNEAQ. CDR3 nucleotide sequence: TGTGCCAGCAGCCTACAGGGGGCCGCTAAGGAGCAGTACTTC. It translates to CASSLQGAAKEQYF.